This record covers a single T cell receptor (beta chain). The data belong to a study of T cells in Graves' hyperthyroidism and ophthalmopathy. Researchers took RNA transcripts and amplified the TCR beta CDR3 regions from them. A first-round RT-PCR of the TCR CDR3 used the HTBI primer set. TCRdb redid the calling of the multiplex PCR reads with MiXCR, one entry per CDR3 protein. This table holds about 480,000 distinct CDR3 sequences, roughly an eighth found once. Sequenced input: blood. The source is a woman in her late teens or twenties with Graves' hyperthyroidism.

The CDR3 here is CASSFPRGGRGETQYF. DNA of the CDR3: TGTGCCAGCAGCTTCCCCAGGGGGGGCAGGGGAGAGACCCAGTACTTC. This chain joins TRBV11-3 and TRBJ2-5; D could derive from TRBD1 or TRBD2 (7 bases each). The CDR3 spans 16 residues. Germline-derived CDR1 and CDR2 are SGHNT and YENEEA. Trimming pared 3 bases from V and 4 bases from J, leaving 18 bases between.